This TCR beta chain comes out of a study of shared T cell receptors in the human thymus. Germline lookup yields CDR1 SEHNR and CDR2 FQNEAQ (reference sequence). The CDR3 contains 15 residues. Trimming shortened V by 3 bases and J by 3 bases, and 15 bases separated the two germline ends. Only in-frame clones appear in the TCRdb table, and some are missing; sequencing was by immunoSEQ multiplex PCR. The sample carries hundreds of thousands of clones, 80% to 90% recorded once. These data also formed part of another study, on human thymus T cells. That work states: Corrective heart surgery yielded the resections from which the thymus tissue came. Blood and thymic repertoires both appeared biased in V and J gene usage. Related studies found that unrelated individuals share highly overlapping thymic repertoires.

The TCR originated in a boy in the first two years of life with a congenital heart defect. V usage is TRBV7-9 and J usage is TRBJ2-7; tentatively, D is TRBD2 (6 bases). Sample: thymocytes. CDR3 sequence reads: CASSLGLAEIYEQYF. CDR3 in DNA: TGTGCCAGCAGCTTGGGGTTAGCGGAGATCTACGAGCAGTACTTC.